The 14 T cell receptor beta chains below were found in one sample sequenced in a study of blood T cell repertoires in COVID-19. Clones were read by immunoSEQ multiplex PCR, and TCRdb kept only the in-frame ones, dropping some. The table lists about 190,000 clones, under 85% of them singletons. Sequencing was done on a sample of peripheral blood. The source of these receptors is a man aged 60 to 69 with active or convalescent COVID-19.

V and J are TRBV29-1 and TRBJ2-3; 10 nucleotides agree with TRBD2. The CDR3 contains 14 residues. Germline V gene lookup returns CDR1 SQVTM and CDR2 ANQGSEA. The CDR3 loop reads CSLRGTSAPDTQYF. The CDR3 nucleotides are TGCAGTTTGCGGGGGACTAGCGCCCCAGATACGCAGTATTTT.

The chain's CDR3 is CSVEEGLAGGKNEQYF. CDR3 bases: TGCAGCGTTGAAGAGGGACTAGCGGGAGGGAAGAACGAGCAGTACTTC. V is TRBV29-1 and J is TRBJ2-7; TRBD2 agrees at 16 bases. Germline loops: CDR1 SQVTM, CDR2 ANQGSEA. V gave up 0 bases and J gave up 5 bases; unmatched junction bases: 4. This CDR3 spans 16 amino acids.

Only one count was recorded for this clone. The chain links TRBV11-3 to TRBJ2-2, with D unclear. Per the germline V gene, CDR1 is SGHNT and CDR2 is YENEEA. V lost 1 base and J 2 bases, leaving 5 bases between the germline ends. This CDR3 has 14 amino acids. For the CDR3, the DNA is TGTGCCAGCAGCTTAGTCAGAAACACCGGGGAGCTGTTTTTT. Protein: CASSLVRNTGELFF.

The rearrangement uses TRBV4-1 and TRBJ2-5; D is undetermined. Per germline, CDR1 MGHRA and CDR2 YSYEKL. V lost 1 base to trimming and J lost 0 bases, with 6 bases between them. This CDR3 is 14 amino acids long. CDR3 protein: CASSQGQNQETQYF. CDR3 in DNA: TGCGCCAGCAGCCAAGGTCAGAACCAAGAGACCCAGTACTTC.

The CDR3 loop is CASSPLKDSPGYF. The CDR3 DNA is TGTGCCAGCTCACCGCTAAAGGACAGCCCCGGGTACTTC. The chain combines TRBV18 with TRBJ2-7, with TRBD1 as a possible D gene (6 bases). V was shortened by 3 bases and J by 12 bases, with 18 bases between the two germline ends. CDR1 KGHSH and CDR2 LQKENI come from the germline V gene. The CDR3 is 13 residues long.

Here the CDR3 DNA reads TGTGCCAGCAGCTTCCAGGACAGGGGGTACGAGCAGTACTTC. This gives the protein CASSFQDRGYEQYF. This sequence joins TRBV5-5 and TRBJ2-7; 10 bases agree with TRBD1. With V trimmed by 2 bases and J by 4 bases, 3 bases remained unmatched. The CDR3 sequence is 14 residues long. The V gene's germline CDR1 is SGHKS and CDR2 YYEKEE (reference sequence).

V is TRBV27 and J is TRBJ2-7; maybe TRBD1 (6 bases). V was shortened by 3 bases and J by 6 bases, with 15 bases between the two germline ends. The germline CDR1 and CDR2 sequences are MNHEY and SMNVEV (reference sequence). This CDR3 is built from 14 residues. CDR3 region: CASSFQSAGVEQYF. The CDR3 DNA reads TGTGCCAGCAGTTTTCAAAGTGCAGGGGTCGAGCAGTACTTC.

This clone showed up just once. The CDR3 coding sequence is TGCGCCAGCAGTGTATCTCGGACAGGGACTTATGCAACTAATGAAAAACTGTTTTTT. It translates to CASSVSRTGTYATNEKLFF. The chain uses TRBV10-1 and TRBJ1-4; 8 bases are a match to TRBD1. The CDR3 has 19 amino acids. The V gene end was trimmed by 4 bases and the J gene end by 0 bases; junction bases not matched to a gene: 13. CDR1 and CDR2 from the germline V gene are WNHNN and SYGVQD (reference sequence).

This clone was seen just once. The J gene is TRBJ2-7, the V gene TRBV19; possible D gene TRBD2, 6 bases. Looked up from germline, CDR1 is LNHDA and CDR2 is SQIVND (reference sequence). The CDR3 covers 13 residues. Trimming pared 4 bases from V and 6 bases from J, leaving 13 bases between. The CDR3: CASSSDFGGEQYF. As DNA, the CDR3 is TGTGCCAGTAGTAGCGATTTCGGGGGCGAGCAGTACTTC.

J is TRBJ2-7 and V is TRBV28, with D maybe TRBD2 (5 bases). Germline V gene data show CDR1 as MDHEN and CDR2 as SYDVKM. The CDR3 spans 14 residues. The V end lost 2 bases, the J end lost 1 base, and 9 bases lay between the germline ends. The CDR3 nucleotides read TGTGCCAGCAGTTTAAGAGGGCTGTCCTACGAGCAGTACTTC. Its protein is CASSLRGLSYEQYF.

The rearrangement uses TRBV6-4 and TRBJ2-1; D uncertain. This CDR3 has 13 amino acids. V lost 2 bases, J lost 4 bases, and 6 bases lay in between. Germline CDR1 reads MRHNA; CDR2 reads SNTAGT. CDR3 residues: CASSDTLYNEQFF. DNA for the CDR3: TGTGCCAGCAGTGACACATTGTACAATGAGCAGTTCTTC.

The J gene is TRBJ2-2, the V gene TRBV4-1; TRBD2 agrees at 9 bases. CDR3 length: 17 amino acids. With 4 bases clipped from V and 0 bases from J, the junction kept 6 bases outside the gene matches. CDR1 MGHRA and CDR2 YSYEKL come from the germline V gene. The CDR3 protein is CASSRSRLAANTGELFF. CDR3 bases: TGCGCCAGCAGCCGATCCCGACTAGCGGCGAACACCGGGGAGCTGTTTTTT.

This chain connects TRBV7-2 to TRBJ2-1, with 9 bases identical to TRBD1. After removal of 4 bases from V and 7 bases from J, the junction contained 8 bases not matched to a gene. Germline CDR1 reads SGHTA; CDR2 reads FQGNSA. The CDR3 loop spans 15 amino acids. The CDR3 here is CASSSWTGVYNEQFF. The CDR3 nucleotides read TGTGCCAGCAGCTCTTGGACAGGGGTTTATAATGAGCAGTTCTTC.

The DNA of the CDR3 is TGTGCCAGCAGTTACCCGACAGGGGTAAGTCAGCCCCAGCATTTT. Its protein is CASSYPTGVSQPQHF. This rearrangement joins TRBV6-2 or TRBV6-3 to TRBJ1-5; 8 nucleotides match TRBD1. Germline V gives CDR1 MNHEY, CDR2 SVGEGT. The CDR3 contains 15 residues. V lost 2 bases and J lost 6; bases outside the gene matches: 6.